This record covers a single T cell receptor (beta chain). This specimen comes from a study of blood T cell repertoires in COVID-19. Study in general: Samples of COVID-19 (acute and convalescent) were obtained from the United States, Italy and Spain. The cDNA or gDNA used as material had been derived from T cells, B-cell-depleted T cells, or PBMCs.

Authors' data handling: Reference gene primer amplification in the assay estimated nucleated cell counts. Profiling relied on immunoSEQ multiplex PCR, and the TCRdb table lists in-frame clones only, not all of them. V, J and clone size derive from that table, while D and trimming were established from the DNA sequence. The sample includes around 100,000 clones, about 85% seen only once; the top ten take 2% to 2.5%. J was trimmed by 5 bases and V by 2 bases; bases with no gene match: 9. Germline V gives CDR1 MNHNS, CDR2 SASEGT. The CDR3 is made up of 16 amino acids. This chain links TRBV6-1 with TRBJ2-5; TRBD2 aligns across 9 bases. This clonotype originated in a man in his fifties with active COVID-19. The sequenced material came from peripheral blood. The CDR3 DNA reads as TGTGCCAGCAGTGAACTAGCGGGGAGCTTGCGGGAGACCCAGTACTTC. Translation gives CASSELAGSLRETQYF.